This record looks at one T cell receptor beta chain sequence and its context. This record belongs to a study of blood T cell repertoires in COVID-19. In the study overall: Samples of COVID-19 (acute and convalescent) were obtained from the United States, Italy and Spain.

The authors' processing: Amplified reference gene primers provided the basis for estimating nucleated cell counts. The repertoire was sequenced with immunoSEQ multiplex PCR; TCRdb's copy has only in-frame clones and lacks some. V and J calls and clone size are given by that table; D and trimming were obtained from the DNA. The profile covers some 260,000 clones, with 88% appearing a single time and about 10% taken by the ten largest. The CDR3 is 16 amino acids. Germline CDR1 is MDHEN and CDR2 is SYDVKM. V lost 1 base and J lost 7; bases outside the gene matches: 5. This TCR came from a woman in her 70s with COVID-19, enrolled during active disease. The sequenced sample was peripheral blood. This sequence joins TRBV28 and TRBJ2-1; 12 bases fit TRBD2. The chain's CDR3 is CASSLYGLAGRNEQFF. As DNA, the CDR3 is TGTGCCAGCAGTTTATACGGACTAGCGGGACGGAATGAGCAGTTCTTC.